The 4 T cell receptor beta chains below were found in one sample sequenced in a study of cytomegalovirus exposure and HLA in healthy donors. The study ran its PCR with 60 Vbeta and 13 Jbeta primers. Method: immunoSEQ multiplex PCR; TCRdb's copy keeps in-frame clones and lacks some. The sample shows 160,000 or so clones, less than 85% of them seen only once. Sequenced: PBMCs. The receptors originated from a woman in her forties or fifties in good health and CMV-seropositive.

V gene TRBV10-1 combines with J gene TRBJ2-7; D possibly corresponds to TRBD1 (6 bases). V was trimmed by 7 bases and J by 4 bases, leaving 17 bases between them. Germline V lookup: CDR1 WNHNN, CDR2 SYGVQD (reference sequence). The CDR3 extends over 14 amino acids. The CDR3 nucleotides read TGCGCCAGCATAACCCACAGGGAAAGTTACGAGCAGTACTTC. Protein: CASITHRESYEQYF.

The rearrangement joins TRBV6-1 to TRBJ2-1; 11 bases fit TRBD2. This CDR3 contains 20 residues. After removal of 1 base from V and 0 bases from J, the junction contained 11 bases not matched to a gene. Germline-derived CDR1 and CDR2 are MNHNS and SASEGT. As DNA, the CDR3 is TGTGCCAGCAGTGAAGGGGCTAGCGGGGGGCCAAGACACTCCTACAATGAGCAGTTCTTC. Residues: CASSEGASGGPRHSYNEQFF.

The chain joins TRBV7-6 to TRBJ1-1; no clear D. This CDR3 region has 13 residues. V shed 4 bases and J shed 1 base, with 7 bases lying between them. The germline CDR1 and CDR2 sequences are SGHVS and FNYEAQ. The DNA of the CDR3 is TGTGCCAGCAGCTCGGGAGGGAACACTGAAGCTTTCTTT. Translated: CASSSGGNTEAFF.

V gene TRBV5-6 combines with J gene TRBJ1-1; D ambiguous. This CDR3 comprises 15 residues. The V end lost 0 bases, the J end lost 3 bases, and 12 bases lay between the germline ends. CDR1 and CDR2 (germline): SGHDT, YYEEEE. CDR3: CASSLVGRLDTEAFF. In DNA, the CDR3 is TGTGCCAGCAGCTTGGTAGGGAGGCTGGACACTGAAGCTTTCTTT.